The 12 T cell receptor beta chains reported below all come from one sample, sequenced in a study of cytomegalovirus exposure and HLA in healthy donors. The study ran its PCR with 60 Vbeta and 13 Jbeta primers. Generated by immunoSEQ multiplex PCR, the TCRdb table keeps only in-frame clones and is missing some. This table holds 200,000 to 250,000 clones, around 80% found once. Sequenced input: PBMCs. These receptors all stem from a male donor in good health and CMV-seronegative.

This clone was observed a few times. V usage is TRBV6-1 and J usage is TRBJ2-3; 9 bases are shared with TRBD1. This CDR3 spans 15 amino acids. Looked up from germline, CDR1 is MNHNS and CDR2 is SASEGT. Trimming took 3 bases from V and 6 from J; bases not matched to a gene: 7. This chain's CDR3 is CASSDSQGATDTQYF. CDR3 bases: TGTGCCAGCAGTGACTCACAGGGGGCGACGGATACGCAGTATTTT.

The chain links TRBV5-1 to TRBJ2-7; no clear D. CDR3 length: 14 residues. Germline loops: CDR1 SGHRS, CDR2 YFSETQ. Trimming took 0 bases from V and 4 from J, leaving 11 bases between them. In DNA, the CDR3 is TGCGCCAGCAGCTTGGGAGGCTCCGTTTACGAGCAGTACTTC. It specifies CASSLGGSVYEQYF.

CDR3 bases: TGTGCCAGCAGCCTCCTTGGCGGGAGCTCCTACAATGAGCAGTTCTTC. Translating it yields CASSLLGGSSYNEQFF. This chain links TRBV11-2 with TRBJ2-1, with 7 bases lining up with TRBD2. CDR3 size: 16 residues. V gave up 5 bases and J gave up 0 bases; unmatched junction bases: 7. Per the germline V gene, CDR1 is SGHAT and CDR2 is FQNNGV.

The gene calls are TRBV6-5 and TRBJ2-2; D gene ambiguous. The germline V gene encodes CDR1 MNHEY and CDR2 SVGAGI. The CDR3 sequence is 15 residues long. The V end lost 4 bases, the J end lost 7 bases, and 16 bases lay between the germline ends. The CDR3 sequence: CASSLYSRSVGELFF. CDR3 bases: TGTGCCAGCAGTTTGTACTCTAGGTCGGTCGGGGAGCTGTTTTTT.

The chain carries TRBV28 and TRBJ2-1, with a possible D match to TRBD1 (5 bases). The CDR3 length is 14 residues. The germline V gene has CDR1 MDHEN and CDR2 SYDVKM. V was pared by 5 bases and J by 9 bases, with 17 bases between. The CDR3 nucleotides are TGTGCCAGCAGTGCTGTAGGGGCAAAGCGTGAGCAGTTCTTC. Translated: CASSAVGAKREQFF.

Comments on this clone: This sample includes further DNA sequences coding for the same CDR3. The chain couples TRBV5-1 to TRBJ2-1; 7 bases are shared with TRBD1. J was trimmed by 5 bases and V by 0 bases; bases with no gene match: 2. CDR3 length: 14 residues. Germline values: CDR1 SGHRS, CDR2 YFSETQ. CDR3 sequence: CASSLGDSNNEQFF. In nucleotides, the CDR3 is TGCGCCAGCAGCTTGGGGGACAGCAACAATGAGCAGTTCTTC.

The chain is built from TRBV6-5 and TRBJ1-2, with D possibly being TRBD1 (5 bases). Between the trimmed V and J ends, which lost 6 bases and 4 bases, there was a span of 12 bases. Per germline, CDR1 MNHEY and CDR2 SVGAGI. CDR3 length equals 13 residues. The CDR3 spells CASRAGIGYGYTF. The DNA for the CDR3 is TGTGCCAGCAGGGCAGGGATTGGCTATGGCTACACCTTC.

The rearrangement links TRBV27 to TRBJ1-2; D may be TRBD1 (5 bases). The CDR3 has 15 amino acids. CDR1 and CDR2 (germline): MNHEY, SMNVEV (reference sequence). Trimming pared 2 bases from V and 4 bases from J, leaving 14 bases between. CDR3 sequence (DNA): TGTGCCAGCAGTTTAACAACAGGCGTCGGCTATGGCTACACCTTC. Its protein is CASSLTTGVGYGYTF.

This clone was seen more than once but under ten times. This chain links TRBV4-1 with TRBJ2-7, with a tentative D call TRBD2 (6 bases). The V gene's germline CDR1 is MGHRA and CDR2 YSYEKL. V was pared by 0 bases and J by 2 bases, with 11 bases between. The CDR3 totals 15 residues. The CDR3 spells CASSQEGGFTYEQYF. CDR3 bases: TGCGCCAGCAGCCAAGAGGGGGGATTCACCTACGAGCAGTACTTC.

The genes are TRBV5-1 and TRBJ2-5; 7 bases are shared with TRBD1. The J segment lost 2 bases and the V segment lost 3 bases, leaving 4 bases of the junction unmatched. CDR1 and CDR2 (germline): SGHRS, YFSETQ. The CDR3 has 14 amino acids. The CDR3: CASSSSGQQETQYF. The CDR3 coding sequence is TGCGCCAGCAGCTCCTCGGGACAGCAAGAGACCCAGTACTTC. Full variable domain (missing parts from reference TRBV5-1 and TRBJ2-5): KAGVTQTPRYLIKTRGQQVTLSCSPISGHRSVSWYQQTPGQGLQFLFEYFSETQRNKGNFPGRFSGRQFSNSRSEMNVSTLELGDSALYLCASSSSGQQETQYFGPGTRLLVL.

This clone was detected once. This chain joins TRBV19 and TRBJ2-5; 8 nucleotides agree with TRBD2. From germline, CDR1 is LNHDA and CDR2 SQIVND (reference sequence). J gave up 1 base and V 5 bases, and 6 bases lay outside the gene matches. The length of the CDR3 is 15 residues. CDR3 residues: CASSSLAGGQETQYF. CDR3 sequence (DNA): TGTGCCAGTAGTTCCCTGGCGGGAGGCCAAGAGACCCAGTACTTC. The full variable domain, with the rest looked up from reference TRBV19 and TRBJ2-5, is DGGITQSPKYLFRKEGQNVTLSCEQNLNHDAMYWYRQDPGQGLRLIYYSQIVNDFQKGDIAEGYSVSREKKESFPLTVTSAQKNPTAFYLCASSSLAGGQETQYFGPGTRLLVL.

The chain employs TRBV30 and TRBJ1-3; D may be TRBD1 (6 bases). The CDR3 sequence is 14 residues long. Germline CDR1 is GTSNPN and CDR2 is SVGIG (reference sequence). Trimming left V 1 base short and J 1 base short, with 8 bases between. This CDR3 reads CAWSGRGSGNTIYF. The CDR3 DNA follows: TGTGCCTGGAGTGGCAGGGGTTCTGGAAACACCATATATTTT.